The 17 T cell receptor beta chains presented below share a single source sample, sequenced in a study of control samples from healthy donors and cancer patients. This table comes from immunoSEQ multiplex PCR, and its TCRdb copy is limited to in-frame clones, with some not included. Among 40,000 to 55,000 clones listed, over 65% were seen once. The sequenced sample consisted of formalin-fixed, paraffin-embedded tissue. The origin of the receptors is a male donor with melanoma.

The chain recombines TRBV6-2 or TRBV6-3 with TRBJ2-3; D not resolved. Germline V gene data show CDR1 as MNHEY and CDR2 as SVGEGT. The V gene lost 2 bases and the J gene lost 2 bases, with 14 bases spanning the gap. CDR3 length: 16 residues. CDR3 amino acids: CASSYPNLRPTDTQYF. CDR3 coding DNA: TGTGCCAGCAGTTACCCCAATCTGCGCCCCACAGATACGCAGTATTTT.

The genes are TRBV5-1 and TRBJ2-7; 10 nucleotides line up with TRBD1. The CDR3 covers 14 residues. The V gene end was trimmed by 5 bases and the J gene end by 4 bases; junction bases not matched to a gene: 6. Germline assignment: CDR1 SGHRS and CDR2 YFSETQ. The CDR3 DNA reads TGCGCCAGCAGATCCGGGACAGGGGCGTACGAGCAGTACTTC. Translation gives CASRSGTGAYEQYF.

This chain's CDR3 is CASSLGGTQYF. In DNA form, the CDR3 reads TGTGCCAGCAGCTTGGGGGGGACGCAGTATTTT. The chain joins TRBV7-2 to TRBJ2-3; 7 bases line up with TRBD2. This CDR3 region has 11 residues. CDR1 SGHTA and CDR2 FQGNSA come from the germline V gene. Trimming removed 3 bases from V and 9 bases from J; junction bases left unmatched: 0.

This rearrangement joins TRBV28 to TRBJ1-4, with TRBD1 identical over 7 bases. There are 16 residues in the CDR3. V was pared by 6 bases and J by 5 bases, with 12 bases of the junction left unmatched. The germline gives CDR1 MDHEN, CDR2 SYDVKM. CDR3 sequence reads: CASSPAGAGGNEKLFF. For the CDR3, the DNA is TGTGCCAGCAGCCCCGCCGGGGCAGGGGGAAATGAAAAACTGTTTTTT.

This clone was counted once. CDR3 sequence (DNA): TGTGCCAGCAGCTTAGGGCGGCCTAATTCACCCCTCCACTTT. Translated, it gives CASSLGRPNSPLHF. The rearrangement links TRBV7-9 to TRBJ1-6; no clear D gene. Germline CDR1 reads SEHNR; CDR2 reads FQNEAQ (reference sequence). The CDR3 spans 14 residues. V was pared by 1 base and J by 6 bases, with 7 bases between.

The chain recombines TRBV7-6 with TRBJ1-2, with D perhaps TRBD1 (5 bases). V shed 2 bases and J shed 8 bases, with 18 bases lying between them. Per the germline V gene, CDR1 is SGHVS and CDR2 is FNYEAQ. CDR3 length: 15 amino acids. The CDR3 nucleotides are TGTGCCAGCAGCTTAATTTCGGGGTCGGGGGAAGGCTACACCTTC. Translation: CASSLISGSGEGYTF.

This clone is a singleton in its sample. The chain has TRBV25-1 and TRBJ2-5; the D gene could be TRBD1 or TRBD2 (5 bases each). Trimming took 2 bases from V and 1 from J, leaving 11 bases between them. The CDR3 spans 15 residues. Germline lookup yields CDR1 MGHDK and CDR2 SYGVNS. The CDR3 region is CASSERGDPQETQYF. The CDR3 DNA sequence: TGTGCCAGCAGTGAAAGAGGGGATCCCCAAGAGACCCAGTACTTC.

This clone is labeled as medium-sized. This chain connects TRBV30 to TRBJ1-4; D is possibly TRBD1 (5 bases). The CDR3 spans 11 residues. The germline V and J ends were trimmed by 0 bases and 10 bases, with 6 bases remaining between them. Germline assignment: CDR1 GTSNPN and CDR2 SVGIG (reference sequence). The chain's CDR3 is CAWSVQGKLFF. The CDR3 nucleotides read TGTGCCTGGAGTGTTCAGGGAAAACTGTTTTTT. The entire variable domain, with the rest obtained from reference TRBV30 and TRBJ1-4, is as follows: SQTIHQWPATLVQPVGSPLSLECTVEGTSNPNLYWYRQAAGRGLQLLFYSVGIGQISSEVPQNLSASRPQDRQFILSSKKLLLSDSGFYLCAWSVQGKLFFGSGTQLSVL.

For this clone: Distinct nucleotide sequences in the sample also encode this CDR3. This chain joins TRBV21-1 and TRBJ2-6; the listed D gene, TRBD1, was not tested against the DNA. TRBV21-1 corresponds to a pseudogene. The CDR3 is 17 amino acids. The CDR3 reads CASSETHISSGANVLTF. DNA of the CDR3: TGTGCCAGCAGCGAAACGCACATCAGCTCTGGGGCCAACGTCTTGACTTTC.

A few counts support this clone. The chain uses TRBV6-5 and TRBJ1-5; a weak D match, TRBD1 (5 bases). The CDR3 consists of 15 residues. The ends were cut back, 5 bases at V and 0 bases at J, with 11 bases in the middle. Germline assignment: CDR1 MNHEY and CDR2 SVGAGI. This CDR3 reads CASSRGLTSNQPQHF. Here the CDR3 DNA reads TGTGCCAGCAGTAGGGGACTCACTAGCAATCAGCCCCAGCATTTT.

V gene TRBV2 combines with J gene TRBJ1-1; no definite D call. V shed 2 bases and J shed 4 bases, with 14 bases lying between them. CDR1 and CDR2 (germline): SNHLY, FYNNEI. The CDR3 consists of 15 residues. The CDR3 loop reads CASSESPNLGTEAFF. In DNA, the CDR3 is TGTGCCAGCAGTGAATCCCCAAATTTAGGCACTGAAGCTTTCTTT.

The chain has TRBV2 and TRBJ2-3, with D hard to call. Trimming took off 8 bases at V and 2 bases at J, with 11 bases between the two ends. The CDR3 loop spans 13 amino acids. Germline assignment: CDR1 SNHLY and CDR2 FYNNEI. This CDR3 reads CASDPPFTDTQYF. The CDR3 bases are TGTGCCAGCGACCCCCCTTTCACAGATACGCAGTATTTT.

This clone was detected once. The chain joins TRBV18 to TRBJ2-2; the D call may be TRBD1 or TRBD2 (6 bases each). The V end lost 0 bases, the J end lost 5 bases, and 10 bases lay between the germline ends. Germline V gene lookup returns CDR1 KGHSH and CDR2 LQKENI. The CDR3 covers 15 residues. In DNA form, the CDR3 reads TGTGCCAGCTCACCACCCAGGGGAGGAACCGGGGAGCTGTTTTTT. As protein: CASSPPRGGTGELFF. The full variable domain, completed using reference TRBV18 and TRBJ2-2, is NAGVMQNPRHLVRRRGQEARLRCSPMKGHSHVYWYRQLPEEGLKFMVYLQKENIIDESGMPKERFSAEFPKEGPSILRIQQVVRGDSAAYFCASSPPRGGTGELFFGEGSRLTVL.

The rearrangement links TRBV2 to TRBJ2-4; D tentatively reads TRBD1 or TRBD2 (5 bases each). With 6 bases removed from V and 1 base from J, the gap between germline ends came to 13 bases. The length of the CDR3 is 15 residues. Germline values: CDR1 SNHLY, CDR2 FYNNEI. This CDR3 reads CASRFPGTAKNIQYF. The CDR3 nucleotides are TGTGCCAGCAGGTTCCCCGGGACGGCCAAAAACATTCAGTACTTC.

The chain has TRBV12-3 or TRBV12-4 and TRBJ1-1; D gene ambiguous. The CDR3 is made up of 13 amino acids. Deletions cut 5 bases from V and 3 bases from J, with 10 bases between. The CDR3 protein is CASSPDTYTEAFF. CDR3 in DNA: TGTGCCAGCAGTCCTGACACCTACACTGAAGCTTTCTTT.

The CDR3 is CASSLSGTANTGELFF. As DNA, the CDR3 is TGCGCCAGCAGCTTGAGTGGGACGGCGAACACCGGGGAGCTGTTTTTT. V is TRBV5-1 and J is TRBJ2-2; D assignment may be TRBD1 or TRBD2 (5 bases each). The CDR3 totals 16 residues. V was cut by 1 base and J by 0 bases, with 10 bases left in between. Germline V lookup: CDR1 SGHRS, CDR2 YFSETQ.

The chain joins TRBV3-1 (or the pseudogene TRBV3-2) to TRBJ2-3; no clear D gene. Trimming removed 3 bases at V and 6 bases at J, with 13 bases between. The CDR3 spans 14 residues. Germline V gives CDR1 LGHDT, CDR2 YNNKEL (reference sequence). DNA for the CDR3: TGTGCCAGCAGCCAGGAAATTATCGGGGATACGCAGTATTTT. Protein: CASSQEIIGDTQYF.